This entry lists 9 T cell receptor beta chains sequenced from one sample in a study of cytomegalovirus exposure and HLA in healthy donors. Only in-frame clones appear in the TCRdb table, and some are missing; sequencing was by immunoSEQ multiplex PCR. Of 250,000 to 300,000 clones listed, around 90% were seen once; the top ten hold under 0.4%. The specimen sequenced was PBMCs. These receptors all come from a woman under 30 in good health and CMV-seronegative.

The chain employs TRBV4-3 and TRBJ1-1; possible D gene TRBD1, 6 bases. From germline, CDR1 is LGHNA and CDR2 YSLEER. CDR3 size: 16 residues. V lost 1 base to trimming and J lost 4 bases, with 16 bases between them. The DNA of the CDR3 is TGCGCCAGCAGCCAAGCGTCCCGGACAGACGCCACTGAAGCTTTCTTT. It encodes CASSQASRTDATEAFF.

This clone was recorded once. V usage is TRBV6-1 and J usage is TRBJ1-1, with TRBD1 as a possible D gene (6 bases). CDR1 is MNHNS, CDR2 SASEGT, per germline. The CDR3 sequence is 16 residues long. Trimming took 2 bases from V and 1 from J, leaving 14 bases between them. The CDR3 nucleotides read TGTGCCAGCAGTGAATATTTTGGACAGACGAACACTGAAGCTTTCTTT. Translated: CASSEYFGQTNTEAFF.

The chain employs TRBV5-1 and TRBJ2-5, with TRBD2 matching over 7 bases. V shed 0 bases, J shed 4 bases, and the junction held 0 bases outside the gene matches. CDR3 size: 13 residues. Germline CDR1 SGHRS, CDR2 YFSETQ. In DNA, the CDR3 is TGCGCCAGCAGCTTGGCGGGGGGAGAGACCCAGTACTTC. This codes for CASSLAGGETQYF.

V and J are TRBV9 and TRBJ2-3; 11 bases map to TRBD2. Germline assignment: CDR1 SGDLS and CDR2 YYNGEE. With V trimmed by 0 bases and J by 2 bases, 5 bases remained unmatched. The CDR3 runs to 17 residues. DNA for the CDR3: TGTGCCAGCAGCGTAGTGGGACTAGCGGCCAACACAGATACGCAGTATTTT. It codes for CASSVVGLAANTDTQYF.

The chain joins TRBV10-3 to TRBJ1-2; D unclear. CDR1 ENHRY and CDR2 SYGVKD come from the germline V gene. The length of the CDR3 is 13 residues. Trimming pared 2 bases from V and 2 bases from J, leaving 6 bases between. The CDR3 region has the DNA TGTGCCATCAGTGAGGACAACAACTATGGCTACACCTTC. Encoded protein: CAISEDNNYGYTF.

This chain connects TRBV7-6 to TRBJ2-5; TRBD2 is a possible D gene (6 bases). The germline gives CDR1 SGHVS, CDR2 FNYEAQ. With 2 bases removed from V and 2 bases from J, the gap between germline ends came to 18 bases. CDR3 length equals 17 residues. The CDR3 DNA reads as TGTGCCAGCAGCTTAATCGTCCCACACGGAGGGCAAGAGACCCAGTACTTC. Translating it yields CASSLIVPHGGQETQYF.

The rearrangement uses TRBV5-1 and TRBJ1-2; the match to TRBD1 covers 7 bases. V was clipped by 2 bases and J by 6 bases; unmatched bases: 7. Germline-derived CDR1 and CDR2 are SGHRS and YFSETQ. This CDR3 is built from 14 residues. CDR3 sequence: CASSLGTVSHGYTF. CDR3 DNA sequence: TGCGCCAGCAGCTTAGGGACAGTTAGTCATGGCTACACCTTC.

CDR3 sequence: CASSDPGTINEQYV. DNA of the CDR3: TGTGCCAGCAGTGACCCAGGGACAATAAACGAGCAGTACGTC. This rearrangement joins TRBV6-1 to TRBJ2-7, with a weak D call TRBD1 (6 bases). The V and J ends lost 3 bases and 5 bases respectively, with 14 bases between them. Germline values: CDR1 MNHNS, CDR2 SASEGT. The CDR3 has 14 amino acids.

This sequence joins TRBV11-3 and TRBJ2-2; 11 positions match TRBD2. Trimming at V came to 1 base and at J to 4 bases, leaving 2 bases not matched to a gene. Germline CDR1 SGHNT, CDR2 YENEEA. This CDR3 region has 16 residues. The CDR3 reads CASSLGLAGITGELFF. CDR3 DNA sequence: TGTGCCAGCAGCTTAGGACTAGCGGGGATCACCGGGGAGCTGTTTTTT. The whole variable domain, remainder taken from reference TRBV11-3 and TRBJ2-2, is EAGVVQSPRYKIIEKKQPVAFWCNPISGHNTLYWYLQNLGQGPELLIRYENEEAVDDSQLPKDRFSAERLKGVDSTLKIQPAELGDSAVYLCASSLGLAGITGELFFGEGSRLTVL.